This T cell receptor (beta chain) was recorded in a study of blood T cell repertoires in COVID-19. About the study: From the United States, Italy and Spain came samples of acute and convalescent COVID-19. Sources were T cells, B-cell-depleted T cells, or PBMCs; the material itself was cDNA or gDNA.

In the original analysis: Estimation of nucleated cell counts was performed using reference gene primer amplification. Clones were read by immunoSEQ multiplex PCR, and TCRdb kept only the in-frame ones, dropping some. Clone size and the V and J calls come from that table; the DNA yielded D and trimming. Among about 200,000 clones listed, roughly 85% were seen once. Trimming cost V 0 bases and J 4 bases, with 16 bases left between them. CDR1 PRHDT and CDR2 FYEKMQ come from the germline V gene (reference sequence). The CDR3 spans 17 residues. Followed over time, Seattle patients had been enrolled while infection was active.

Sequencing was done on a sample of peripheral blood. This clonotype originated in a woman between 70 and 85 years old with COVID-19, enrolled during active disease. The rearrangement uses TRBV13 and TRBJ1-5; weak D call: TRBD1 (6 bases). The CDR3, as DNA: TGTGCCAGCAGCTTAGGCCTTTTAGGGGGGGAGAATCAGCCCCAGCATTTT. Translating gives CASSLGLLGGENQPQHF.